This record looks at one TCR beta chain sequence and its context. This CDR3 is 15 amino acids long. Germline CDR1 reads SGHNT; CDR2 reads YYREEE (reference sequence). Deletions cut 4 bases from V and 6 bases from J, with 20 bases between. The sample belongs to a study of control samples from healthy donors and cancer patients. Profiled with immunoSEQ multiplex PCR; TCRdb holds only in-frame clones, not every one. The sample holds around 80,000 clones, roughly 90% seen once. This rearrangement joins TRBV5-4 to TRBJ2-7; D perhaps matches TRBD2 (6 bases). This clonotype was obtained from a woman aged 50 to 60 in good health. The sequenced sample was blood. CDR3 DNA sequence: TGTGCCAGCAGCGGGGGAGCGGGTGGAGGTATCGAGCAGTACTTC. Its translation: CASSGGAGGGIEQYF. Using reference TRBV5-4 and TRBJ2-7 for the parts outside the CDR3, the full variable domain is ETGVTQSPTHLIKTRGQQVTLRCSSQSGHNTVSWYQQALGQGPQFIFQYYREEENGRGNFPPRFSGLQFPNYSSELNVNALELDDSALYLCASSGGAGGGIEQYFGPGTRLTVT.